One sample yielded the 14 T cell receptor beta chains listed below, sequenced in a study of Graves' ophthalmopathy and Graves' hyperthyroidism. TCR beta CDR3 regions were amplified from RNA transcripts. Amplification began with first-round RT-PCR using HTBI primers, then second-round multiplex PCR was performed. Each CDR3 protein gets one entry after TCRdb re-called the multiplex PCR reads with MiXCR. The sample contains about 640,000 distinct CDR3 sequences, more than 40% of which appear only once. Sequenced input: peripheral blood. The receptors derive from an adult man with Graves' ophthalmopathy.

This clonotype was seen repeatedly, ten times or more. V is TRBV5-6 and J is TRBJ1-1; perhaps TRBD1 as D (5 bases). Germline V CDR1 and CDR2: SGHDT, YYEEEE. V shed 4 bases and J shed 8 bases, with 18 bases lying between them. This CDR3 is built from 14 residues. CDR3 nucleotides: TGTGCCAGCAGCGTCCGGGGACCTTCCAGAGAAGCTTTCTTT. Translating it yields CASSVRGPSREAFF.

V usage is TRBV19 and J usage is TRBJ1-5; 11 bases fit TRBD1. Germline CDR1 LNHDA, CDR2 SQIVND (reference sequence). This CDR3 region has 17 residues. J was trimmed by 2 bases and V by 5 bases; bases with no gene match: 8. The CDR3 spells CASSAGQGAAGNQPQHF. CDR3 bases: TGTGCCAGTAGTGCCGGACAGGGGGCGGCGGGCAATCAGCCCCAGCATTTT.

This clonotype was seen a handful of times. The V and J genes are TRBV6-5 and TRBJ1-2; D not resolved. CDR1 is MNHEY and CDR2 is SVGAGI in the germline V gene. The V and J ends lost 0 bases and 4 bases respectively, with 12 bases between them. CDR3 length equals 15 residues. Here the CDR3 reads CASSYSRGVSYGYTF. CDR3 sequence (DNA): TGTGCCAGCAGTTACTCGCGGGGAGTTAGCTATGGCTACACCTTC.

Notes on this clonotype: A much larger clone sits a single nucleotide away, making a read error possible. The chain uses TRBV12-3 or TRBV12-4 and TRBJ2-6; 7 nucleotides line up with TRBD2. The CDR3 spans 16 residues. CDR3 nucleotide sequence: TGTGCCAGCAGCCAGGCGGGAGAGTCTGGGGCCAACGTCCCGACTTTC. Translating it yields CASSQAGESGANVPTF.

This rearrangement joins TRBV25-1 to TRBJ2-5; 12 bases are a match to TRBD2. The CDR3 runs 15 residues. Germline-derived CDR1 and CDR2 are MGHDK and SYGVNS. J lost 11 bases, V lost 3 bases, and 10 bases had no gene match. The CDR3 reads CASSEASGGANEQYF. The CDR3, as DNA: TGTGCCAGCAGTGAGGCTAGCGGGGGGGCGAATGAGCAGTACTTC.

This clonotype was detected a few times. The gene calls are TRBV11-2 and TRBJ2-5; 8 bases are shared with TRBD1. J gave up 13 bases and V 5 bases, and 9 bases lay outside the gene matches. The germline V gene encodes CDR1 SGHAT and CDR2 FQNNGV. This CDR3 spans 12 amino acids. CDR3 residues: CASSLQQGARYF. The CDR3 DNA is TGTGCCAGCAGCCTCCAGCAGGGGGCTCGGTACTTC.

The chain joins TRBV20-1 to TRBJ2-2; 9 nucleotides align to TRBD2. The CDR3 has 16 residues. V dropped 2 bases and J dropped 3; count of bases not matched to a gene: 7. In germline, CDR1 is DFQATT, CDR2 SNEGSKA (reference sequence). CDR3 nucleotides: TGCAGTGCTAGACGAAGACTAGCGGCGGACACCGGGGAGCTGTTTTTT. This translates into CSARRRLAADTGELFF.

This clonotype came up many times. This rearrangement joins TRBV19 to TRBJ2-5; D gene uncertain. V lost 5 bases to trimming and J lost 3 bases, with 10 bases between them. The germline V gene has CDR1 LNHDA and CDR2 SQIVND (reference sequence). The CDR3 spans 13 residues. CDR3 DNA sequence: TGTGCCAGTAGTGCCCGAGGAAAAGAGACCCAGTACTTC. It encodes CASSARGKETQYF.

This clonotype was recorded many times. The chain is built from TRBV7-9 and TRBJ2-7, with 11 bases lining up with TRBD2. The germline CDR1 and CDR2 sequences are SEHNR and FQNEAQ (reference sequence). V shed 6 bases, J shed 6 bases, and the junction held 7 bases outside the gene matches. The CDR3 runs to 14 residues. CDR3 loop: CASRNASGRSEQYF. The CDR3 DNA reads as TGTGCCAGCAGAAATGCTAGCGGGAGGTCCGAGCAGTACTTC.

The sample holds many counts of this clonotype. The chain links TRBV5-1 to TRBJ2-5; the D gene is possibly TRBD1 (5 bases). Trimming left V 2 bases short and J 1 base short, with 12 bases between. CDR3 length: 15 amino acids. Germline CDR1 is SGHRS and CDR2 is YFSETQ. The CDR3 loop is CASSFGRVVQETQYF. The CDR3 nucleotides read TGCGCCAGCAGCTTTGGCAGGGTGGTCCAAGAGACCCAGTACTTC.

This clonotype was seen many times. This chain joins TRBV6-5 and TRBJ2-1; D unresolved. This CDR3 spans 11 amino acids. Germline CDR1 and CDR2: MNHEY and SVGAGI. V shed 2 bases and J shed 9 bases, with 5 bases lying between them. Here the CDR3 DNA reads TGTGCCAGCAGTTACCTGGGTGAGCAGTTCTTC. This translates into CASSYLGEQFF.

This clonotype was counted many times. Written as DNA, the CDR3 is TGTGCCATCAGTGAGTCAGGCACCGGGAATGAAAAACTGTTTTTT. Translated, it gives CAISESGTGNEKLFF. This chain joins TRBV10-3 and TRBJ1-4; D is unresolved. Trimming cost V 0 bases and J 5 bases, with 10 bases left between them. The CDR3 totals 15 residues. Germline V gene sequence: CDR1 ENHRY, CDR2 SYGVKD.

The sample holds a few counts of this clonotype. The CDR3 nucleotides are TGTGCCAGCAGTATTACCGGGACATCGAACACTGAAGCTTTCTTT. It codes for CASSITGTSNTEAFF. This chain connects TRBV6-5 to TRBJ1-1, with a possible D match to TRBD1 (6 bases). Germline V gene sequence: CDR1 MNHEY, CDR2 SVGAGI. V was trimmed by 5 bases and J by 1 base, leaving 14 bases between them. This CDR3 has 15 amino acids.

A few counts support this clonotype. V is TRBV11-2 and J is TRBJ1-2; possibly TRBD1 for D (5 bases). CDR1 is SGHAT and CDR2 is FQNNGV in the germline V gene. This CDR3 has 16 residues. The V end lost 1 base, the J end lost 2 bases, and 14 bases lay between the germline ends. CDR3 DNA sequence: TGTGCCAGCAGCTTAGGGGTGGTTCGGGGGAACTATGGCTACACCTTC. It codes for CASSLGVVRGNYGYTF.